Detailed here is one T cell receptor beta chain. Its recognized antigen is unknown. No quality values exist for individual bases; no much larger clone is one base distant. Donors were healthy HIV-negative adults with no recently reported acute infections or vaccinations. Only Caucasian adults living in Nashville, Tennessee, USA were represented among the donors. Magnetic negative selection was used to enrich CD4+ T cells, after which naive cells were positively selected on CD45RA and the negative fraction became the memory subset. Blood was collected by leukapheresis, and PBMCs were isolated by Ficoll-Histopaque density gradient centrifugation and then cryopreserved in liquid nitrogen vapor phase. Analytical flow cytometry was used to check the purity and quantity of every magnetically sorted T cell population. Genomic DNA was isolated from each sorted fraction and quantified by UV absorbance on a Nanodrop 2000c.

Using the deep immunoSEQ assay, TCR CDR3 regions were amplified from genomic DNA by multiplex PCR. Extracted genomic DNA from each cell subset was spread evenly across all wells of several immunoSEQ 96-well plates, with each plate serving as a replicate. For sorted subsets, around 200 ng genomic DNA, equal to tens of thousands of T cell genomes, was loaded into each replicate PCR. The purified libraries were quantified using a Qubit 3.0 fluorometer, sized with a Bioanalyzer 2100, and then quantified again using the KAPA Library Quantification kit. Every immunoSEQ 96-well plate was sequenced on a dedicated single-read 150-cycle Illumina NextSeq 550 flow cell. As for how the authors treated the data: Because only junctional sequences without quality scores were contained in the immunoSEQ output, filtering matching that applied to full-length reads could not be performed. To assign V/J genes and CDR3, sequences were annotated against IMGT germline references using PyIR, a Python wrapper for IgBLAST v1.9. Any read was removed if the V/J assignment was weak (E-value above 1e-6), the CDR3 was missing, or the read contained stop codons, out-of-frame junctions, or ambiguous translated residues. V3J clonotypes were defined by identical inferred V gene, J gene, and CDR3 amino acid sequence. To compute the percentage overlap between repertoires, the number of shared unique clonotypes was divided by the size of the smaller repertoire. Three approaches were used to assess repertoire richness: RTK rarefaction, the Chao1 estimator, and Recon v2.1 estimates of unobserved clonotypes. Generation probabilities were computed with OLGA for all TCRbeta clonotypes obtained by the gDNA method from a handful of donors. TCRdb obtained this table from immuneACCESS and retained in-frame rearrangements with V and J assigned. These tables miss some clones; where compared with another copy, unresolved V genes account for less than half of the shortfall, and the remainder is unexplained. The D gene and trimming were derived from the DNA, and the V and J assignments and clone size from that table. This sample gives fewer than 1.8 million clones in total; 98% of them show up just once. The ten top clones hold over 0.3% of the sample.

These data originate in a study of shared clonotypes between healthy human individuals (dated by TCRdb to the early 2020s). Notes on the research overall: A few men and a couple of women, aged 18 to 49 years, made up the cohort. For each donor, CD4 naive and CD4 memory were each given three plates, CD8 naive was given two plates, and CD8 memory was given one plate. The study deeply sequenced blood TCR repertoires of several healthy adults to estimate repertoire size and the extent of clonotype sharing between individuals. Libraries were prepared and TCR repertoires were sequenced by different laboratories using diverse techniques, in order to increase sequencing depth and limit assay-specific biases. Each donor's leukapheresis produced roughly between about 0.85 and 10 billion PBMCs. Points the paper makes about the study in general: Only blood was sampled, and tissue TCR repertoires likely differ from those in blood. When a few donors were compared, the shared fraction of clonotypes was about 5.5% for naive CD4, 3.5% to 4% for naive CD8, 2% to 2.5% for memory CD4, and 0.4% for memory CD8. Based on pairwise subsampling, the degree of clonotype sharing among donors was expected to be affected by sequencing depth. Naive subsets generally had larger estimated clonotype richness than memory subsets. Clonotypes shared by all four sorted-subset donors showed higher generation probabilities than non-shared clonotypes. The small number of donors limited the genetic and exposure-history diversity represented. Rarefaction of sorted-subset datasets indicated incomplete sequencing despite the large sequencing depth.

For CDR1 and CDR2, the germline V gene lists SQVTM and ANQGSEA. The junction shows trimming of 6 bases on V and 5 bases on J, and the gene matches do not reach 3 bases of it. From its cysteine to its phenylalanine, the CDR3 spans 14 amino acids. Only CDR3 DNA is held: 42 bases, read in frame from base 1. Specimen: naive CD4+ T cells sorted from blood. According to the study, the label for this sample's cell subset or site signals: CD45RA+ positively selected. The V and J segments used are TRBV29-1 and TRBJ2-1; 14 nucleotides in the junction match TRBD2. The sequence came from a man between 25 and 39 years old in good health. CDR3 loop: CSVGLAGENNEQFF. The base sequence is TGCAGCGTGGGACTAGCGGGAGAGAACAATGAGCAGTTCTTC.